The present T cell receptor (beta chain) was sequenced within a study of TIL therapy for anti-PD-1-resistant metastatic lung cancer. The libraries were made with immunoSEQ v3. TCRdb's table, derived via immunoSEQ multiplex PCR, lists solely in-frame clones and lacks some. The sample has 54,000 or so clones; around 86% are singletons. The time point: pre-treatment sample, taken before nivolumab and TIL therapy. Trimming at V came to 5 bases and at J to 6 bases, leaving 9 bases not matched to a gene. The CDR3 is 15 residues long. Germline V gene data show CDR1 as KGHDR and CDR2 as SFDVKD. This clonotype was sampled from a person aged 25 to 79 with non-small cell lung cancer. The J gene is TRBJ2-1, the V gene TRBV24-1; 7 bases agree with TRBD1. Specimen: blood, collected at baseline. The CDR3 bases are TGTGCCACCAGTGCCCCTCGGCAGGGGGTCAATGAGCAGTTCTTC. This translates into CATSAPRQGVNEQFF.